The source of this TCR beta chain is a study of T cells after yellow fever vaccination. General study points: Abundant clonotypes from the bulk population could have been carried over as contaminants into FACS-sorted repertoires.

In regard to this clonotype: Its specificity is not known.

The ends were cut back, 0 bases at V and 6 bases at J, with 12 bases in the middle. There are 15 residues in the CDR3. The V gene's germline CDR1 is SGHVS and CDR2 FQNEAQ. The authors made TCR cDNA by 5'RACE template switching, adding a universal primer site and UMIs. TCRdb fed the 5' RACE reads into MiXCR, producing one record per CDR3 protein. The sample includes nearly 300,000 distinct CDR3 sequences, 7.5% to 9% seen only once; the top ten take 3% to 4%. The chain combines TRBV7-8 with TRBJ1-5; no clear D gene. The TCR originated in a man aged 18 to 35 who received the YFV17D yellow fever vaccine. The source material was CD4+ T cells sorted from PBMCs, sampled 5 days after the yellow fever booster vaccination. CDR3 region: CASSLATWSSQPQHF. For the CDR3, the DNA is TGTGCCAGCAGCTTAGCTACGTGGTCGAGTCAGCCCCAGCATTTT.